This T cell receptor beta chain comes out of a study of CXCR3-negative and CXCR3-positive naive CD8 T cells. With respect to this clonotype: No antigen is known for it.

Study-level points and caveats: Memory CD8+ T cell repertoires were far less diverse than both naive subsets. Against CXCR3-negative naive cells, CXCR3-positive naive cells showed more hydrophobic TRB CDR3s.

The study made its TRB cDNA libraries by 5' RACE, adding UMI labels. TCRdb re-called the 5' RACE reads and shows each CDR3 protein once, DNA omitted. The table lists 150,000 to 180,000 distinct CDR3 sequences, with just under 0.5% in the top ten. The V gene's germline CDR1 is LNHDA and CDR2 SQIVND (reference sequence). The CDR3 spans 17 residues. Sequencing was carried out using naive CXCR3+ CD8+ T cells from blood. Noted subset: CD45RO-CCR7+CD27+CD95- naive CD8+ T cells expressing CXCR3 (TNR3+). The chain recombines TRBV19 with TRBJ2-2; the D gene TCRdb calls, TRBD2, cannot be checked with no DNA. This receptor was obtained from a human donor in good health. Some clones in this sample may be carry-over from other donors' samples. The CDR3 spells CASSTGLAGIDTGELFF.